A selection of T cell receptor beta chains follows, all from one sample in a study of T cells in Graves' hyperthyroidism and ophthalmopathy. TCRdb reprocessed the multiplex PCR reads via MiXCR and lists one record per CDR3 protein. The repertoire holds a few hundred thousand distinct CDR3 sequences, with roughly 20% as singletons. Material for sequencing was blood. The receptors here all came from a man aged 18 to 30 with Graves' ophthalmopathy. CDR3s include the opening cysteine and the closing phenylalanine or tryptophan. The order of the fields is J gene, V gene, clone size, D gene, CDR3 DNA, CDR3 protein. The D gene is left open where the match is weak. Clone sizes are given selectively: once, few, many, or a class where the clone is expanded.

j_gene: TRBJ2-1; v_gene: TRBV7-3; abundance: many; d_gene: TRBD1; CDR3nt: TGTGCCAGCAGCCCCGTAGGGACAGCCTACAATGAGCAGTTCTTC; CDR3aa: CASSPVGTAYNEQFF
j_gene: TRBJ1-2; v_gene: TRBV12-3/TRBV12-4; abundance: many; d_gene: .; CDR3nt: TGTGCCAGCAGTCCACGTCCTTTGGCCAGTTATGGCTACACCTTC; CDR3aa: CASSPRPLASYGYTF
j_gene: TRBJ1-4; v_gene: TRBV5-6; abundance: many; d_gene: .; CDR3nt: TGTGCCAGCGGGGGAGCTAATGAAAAACTGTTTTTT; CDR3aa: CASGGANEKLFF
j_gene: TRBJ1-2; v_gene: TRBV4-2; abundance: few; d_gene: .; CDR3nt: TGTGCCAGCAGCCAGGGGGAGGAGGCCAGCTATGGCTACACCTTC; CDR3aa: CASSQGEEASYGYTF
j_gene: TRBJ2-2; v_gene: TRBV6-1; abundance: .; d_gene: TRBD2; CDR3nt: TGTGCCAGCAGTACCGGGACTAGCGGGAGCACCGGGGAGCTGTTTTTT; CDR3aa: CASSTGTSGSTGELFF
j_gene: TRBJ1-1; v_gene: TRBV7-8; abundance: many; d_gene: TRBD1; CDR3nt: TGTGCCAGCAGCCCCCACCCTCGACAGGGTAGGGACACTGAAGCTTTCTTT; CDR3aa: CASSPHPRQGRDTEAFF
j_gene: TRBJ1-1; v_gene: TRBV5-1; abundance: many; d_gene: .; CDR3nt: TGCGCCAGCAGCACAGGGTGGGACACTGAAGCTTTCTTT; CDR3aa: CASSTGWDTEAFF
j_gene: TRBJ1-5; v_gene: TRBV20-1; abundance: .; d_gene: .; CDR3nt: TGCAGTGCTAGAGATTGGCGAGATAGCAATCAGCCCCAGCATTTT; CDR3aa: CSARDWRDSNQPQHF
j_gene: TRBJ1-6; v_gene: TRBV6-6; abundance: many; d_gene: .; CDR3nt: TGTGCCAGCAGTTACTCGCAGGGGTATAATTCACCCCTCCACTTT; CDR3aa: CASSYSQGYNSPLHF
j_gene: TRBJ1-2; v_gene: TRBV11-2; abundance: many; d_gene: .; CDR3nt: TGTGCCAGCAGCGGGCTAAGGCAGGGCCATGGCTACACCTTC; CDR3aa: CASSGLRQGHGYTF
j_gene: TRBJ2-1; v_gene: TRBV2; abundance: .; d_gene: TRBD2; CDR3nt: TGTGCCAGCAGAACTAGCGGGGGGGGCAATGAGCAGTTCTTC; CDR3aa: CASRTSGGGNEQFF
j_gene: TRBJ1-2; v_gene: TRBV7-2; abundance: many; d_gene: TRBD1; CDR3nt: TGTGCCAGCAGCCCTGACCGTCCCGGGACAGGATACTATGGCTACACCTTC; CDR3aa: CASSPDRPGTGYYGYTF
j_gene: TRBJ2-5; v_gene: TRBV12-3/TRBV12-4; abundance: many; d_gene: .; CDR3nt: TGTGCCAGCAGCGGACTGATCCAAGAGACCCAGTACTTC; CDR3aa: CASSGLIQETQYF
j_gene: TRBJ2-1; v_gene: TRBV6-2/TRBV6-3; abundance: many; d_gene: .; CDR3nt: TGTGCCAGCAGTTCGGGGCGTGAGCAGTTCTTC; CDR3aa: CASSSGREQFF
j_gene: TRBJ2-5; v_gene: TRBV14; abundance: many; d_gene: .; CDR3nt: TGTGCCAGCAGCCAGGCAGGACCCCAGTACTTC; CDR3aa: CASSQAGPQYF
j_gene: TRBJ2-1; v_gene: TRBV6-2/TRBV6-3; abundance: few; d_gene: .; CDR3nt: TGTGCCAGCAGTGAAACGTCTTTCGTGGAGCAGTTCTTC; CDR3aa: CASSETSFVEQFF